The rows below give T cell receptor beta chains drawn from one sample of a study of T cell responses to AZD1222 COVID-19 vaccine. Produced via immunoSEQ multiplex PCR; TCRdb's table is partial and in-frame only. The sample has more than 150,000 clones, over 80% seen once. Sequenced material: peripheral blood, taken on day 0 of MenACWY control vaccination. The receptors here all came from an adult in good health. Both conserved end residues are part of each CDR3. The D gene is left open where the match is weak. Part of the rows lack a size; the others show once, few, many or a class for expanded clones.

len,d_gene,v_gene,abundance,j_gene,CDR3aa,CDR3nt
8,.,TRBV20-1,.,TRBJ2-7,CSAEGLYF,TGCAGTGCGGAAGGTCTGTACTTC
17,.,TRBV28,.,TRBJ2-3,CASSLGSFGAAADTQYF,TGTGCCAGCAGTTTGGGATCTTTCGGGGCAGCGGCAGATACGCAGTATTTT
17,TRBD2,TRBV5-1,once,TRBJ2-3,CASSSLGTSGSADTQYF,TGCGCCAGCAGCTCGTTAGGGACTAGCGGTTCCGCAGATACGCAGTATTTT
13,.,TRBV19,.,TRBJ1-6,CASSTGLGSPLHF,TGTGCCAGTAGTACTGGATTAGGCTCACCCCTCCACTTT
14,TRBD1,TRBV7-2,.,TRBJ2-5,CASKRGPLQETQYF,TGTGCCAGCAAAAGGGGGCCCCTTCAAGAGACCCAGTACTTC
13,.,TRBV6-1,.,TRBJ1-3,CASSEGTAQLVYF,TGTGCCAGCAGTGAAGGCACGGCTCAGTTAGTATATTTT
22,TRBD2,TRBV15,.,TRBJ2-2,CATSRMSGGLAGDLGITGELFF,TGTGCCACCAGCCGAATGTCGGGGGGACTAGCGGGAGACCTGGGTATTACCGGGGAGCTGTTTTTT
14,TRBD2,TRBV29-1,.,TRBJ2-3,CSVSPSGGPDTQYF,TGCAGCGTTTCCCCTAGCGGGGGGCCAGATACGCAGTATTTT
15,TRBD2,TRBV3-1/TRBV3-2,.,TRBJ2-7,CASSQGAGAGGEQYF,TGTGCCAGCAGCCAAGGGGCGGGAGCAGGAGGCGAGCAGTACTTC
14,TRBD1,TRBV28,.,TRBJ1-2,CASRQGVDRDGYTF,TGTGCCAGCAGGCAGGGAGTCGACAGGGATGGCTACACCTTC
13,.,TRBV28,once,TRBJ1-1,CASSFVGSTEAFF,TGTGCCAGCAGTTTTGTCGGTTCGACTGAAGCTTTCTTT
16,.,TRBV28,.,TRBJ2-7,CASSLGGGLISYEQYF,TGTGCCAGCAGTTTGGGAGGGGGGCTCATTAGCTACGAGCAGTACTTC
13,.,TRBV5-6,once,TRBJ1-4,CASPRGPSEKLFF,TGTGCCAGCCCCCGTGGGCCGAGTGAAAAACTGTTTTTT
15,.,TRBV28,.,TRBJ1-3,CASSKRQDSGNTIYF,TGTGCCAGCAGCAAAAGACAGGACTCTGGAAACACCATATATTTT
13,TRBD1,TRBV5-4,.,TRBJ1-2,CASRGGTGDGYTF,TGTGCCAGCAGGGGTGGGACAGGGGATGGCTACACCTTC
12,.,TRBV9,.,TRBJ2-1,CASSVMGSEQFF,TGTGCCAGCAGCGTAATGGGATCCGAGCAGTTCTTC
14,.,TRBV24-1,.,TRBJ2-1,CATSHRDTLNEQFF,TGTGCCACCAGTCACCGGGACACACTCAATGAGCAGTTCTTC
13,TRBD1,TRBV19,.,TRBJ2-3,CASRTTGADTQYF,TGTGCCAGTAGGACTACAGGGGCAGATACGCAGTATTTT
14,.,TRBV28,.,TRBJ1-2,CASSLDIGYYGYTF,TGTGCCAGCAGTTTAGATATAGGGTACTATGGCTACACCTTC
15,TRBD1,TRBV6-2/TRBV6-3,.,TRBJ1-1,CASSYPPDRGSEAFF,TGTGCCAGCAGTTACCCCCCGGACAGGGGGTCTGAAGCTTTCTTT
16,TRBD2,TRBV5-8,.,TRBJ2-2,CASSLYGGGWTGELFF,TGTGCCAGCAGCTTATACGGCGGGGGGTGGACCGGGGAGCTGTTTTTT
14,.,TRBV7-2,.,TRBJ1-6,CASSLRQNNSPLHF,TGTGCCAGCAGCTTACGACAGAATAATTCACCCCTCCACTTT
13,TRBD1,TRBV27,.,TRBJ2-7,CASSPGGWYEQYF,TGTGCCAGCAGCCCAGGGGGCTGGTACGAGCAGTACTTC
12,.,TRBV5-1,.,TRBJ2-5,CASSLGLETQYF,TGCGCCAGCAGCTTGGGGTTGGAGACCCAGTACTTC
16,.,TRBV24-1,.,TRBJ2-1,CATSDVVAASYNEQFF,TGTGCCACCAGTGATGTGGTGGCGGCGTCCTACAATGAGCAGTTCTTC
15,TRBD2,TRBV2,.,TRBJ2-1,CASSDLKGLANEQFF,TGTGCCAGCAGTGACTTGAAGGGACTAGCAAATGAGCAGTTCTTC
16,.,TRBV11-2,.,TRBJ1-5,CASSSSATGGNQPQHF,TGTGCCAGCAGCTCCTCAGCCACTGGGGGGAATCAGCCCCAGCATTTT
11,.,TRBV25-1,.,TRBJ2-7,CASSSTYEQYF,TGTGCCAGCAGTTCCACCTACGAGCAGTACTTC
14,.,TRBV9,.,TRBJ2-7,CASSVEQTGYEQYF,TGTGCCAGCAGCGTAGAACAGACCGGCTACGAGCAGTACTTC
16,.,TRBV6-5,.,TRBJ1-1,CASSYSVNRVNTEAFF,TGTGCCAGCAGTTACTCGGTTAACAGGGTAAACACTGAAGCTTTCTTT
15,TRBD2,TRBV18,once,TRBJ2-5,CASSARGAIQETQYF,TGTGCCAGCTCAGCGCGGGGGGCGATCCAAGAGACCCAGTACTTC
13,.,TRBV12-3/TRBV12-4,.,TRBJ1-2,CASSSGQNYGYTF,TGTGCCAGCAGCTCCGGGCAGAACTATGGCTACACCTTC
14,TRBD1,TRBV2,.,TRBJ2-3,CASSTGQYTDTQYF,TGTGCCAGCAGTACGGGACAGTACACAGATACGCAGTATTTT
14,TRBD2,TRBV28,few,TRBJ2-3,CASSSPTSPDTQYF,TGTGCCAGCAGTTCGCCGACTAGCCCAGATACGCAGTATTTT
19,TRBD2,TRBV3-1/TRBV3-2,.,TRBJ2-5,CASSQDGASGGAAKETQYF,TGTGCCAGCAGCCAAGATGGGGCTAGCGGGGGGGCCGCAAAAGAGACCCAGTACTTC
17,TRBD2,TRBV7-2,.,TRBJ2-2,CASSPGLAGGSRGELFF,TGTGCCAGCAGCCCCGGACTAGCGGGAGGATCCCGCGGGGAGCTGTTTTTT
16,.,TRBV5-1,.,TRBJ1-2,CASSLGLGQGNYGYTF,TGCGCCAGCAGCTTGGGGCTTGGGCAGGGGAACTATGGCTACACCTTC
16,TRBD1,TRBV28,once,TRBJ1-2,CASSSAGEGAWDGYTF,TGTGCCAGCAGTTCCGCCGGGGAGGGGGCTTGGGATGGCTACACCTTC
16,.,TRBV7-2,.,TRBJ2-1,CASSPFSGRVDNEQFF,TGTGCCAGCAGCCCCTTTTCGGGGCGCGTGGACAATGAGCAGTTCTTC
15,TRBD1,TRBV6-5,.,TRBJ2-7,CASRPTRDSLHEQYF,TGTGCCAGCAGGCCTACCCGGGACAGTCTCCACGAGCAGTACTTC
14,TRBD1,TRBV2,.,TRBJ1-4,CASSEVTGGEKLFF,TGTGCCAGCAGTGAGGTGACAGGGGGTGAAAAACTGTTTTTT
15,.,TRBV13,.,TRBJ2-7,CASSLPGLREYEQYF,TGTGCCAGCAGCTTACCGGGGTTAAGGGAATACGAGCAGTACTTC
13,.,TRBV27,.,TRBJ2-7,CASSLGTAYEQYF,TGTGCCAGCAGTCTGGGGACGGCTTACGAGCAGTACTTC
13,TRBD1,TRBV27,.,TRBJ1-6,CASSDRVGSPLHF,TGTGCCAGCAGCGACAGGGTGGGTTCACCCCTCCACTTT
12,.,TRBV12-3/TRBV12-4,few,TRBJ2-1,CASSTRPDEQFF,TGTGCCAGCAGTACTCGTCCGGATGAGCAGTTCTTC
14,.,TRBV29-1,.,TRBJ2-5,CSVGTQMYQETQYF,TGCAGCGTTGGGACACAAATGTACCAAGAGACCCAGTACTTC
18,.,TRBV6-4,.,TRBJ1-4,CASSDIVPSTPANEKLFF,TGTGCCAGCAGTGACATTGTCCCTTCGACTCCGGCTAATGAAAAACTGTTTTTT
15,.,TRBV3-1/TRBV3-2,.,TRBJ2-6,CASSQNSPGANVLTF,TGTGCCAGCAGCCAAAATTCTCCTGGGGCCAACGTCCTGACTTTC
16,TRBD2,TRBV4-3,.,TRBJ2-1,CASSQELAGDYNEQFF,TGCGCCAGCAGCCAAGAGCTAGCGGGGGATTACAATGAGCAGTTCTTC
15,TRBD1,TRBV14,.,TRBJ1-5,CASSQVPGGDQPQHF,TGTGCCAGCAGCCAAGTTCCAGGGGGGGATCAGCCCCAGCATTTT
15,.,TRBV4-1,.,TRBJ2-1,CASSQAQSSYNEQFF,TGCGCCAGCAGCCAAGCACAGAGCTCCTACAATGAGCAGTTCTTC